The clone carrying this T cell receptor beta chain was seen ten or more times. What it binds is not known. Germline-derived CDR1 and CDR2 are MRHNA and SNTAGT. Trimming took 0 bases from V and 4 from J; bases not matched to a gene: 3. The length of the CDR3 is 16 residues. The record originates from a study of regulatory T cells in long-lasting Graves disease. General study results and limits: Newly diagnosed Graves' patients had higher TCR diversity than persistent ones. Persistent disease exhibited a predilection for TRBV28, TRBJ1-2 and TRBJ2-5.

As for time point: newly diagnosed GD, antithyroid drugs for less than 3 months. Construction of the TCR library relied on RNA isolated from PBMCs. A volume of 8.5 to 10 milliliters of peripheral blood was collected in EDTA tubes. Arm-PCR with iRepertoire HTBI primers amplified the CDR3 regions for these TCR beta libraries. TCRdb fed the multiplex PCR reads into MiXCR, producing one record per CDR3 protein. The table shows about 440,000 distinct CDR3 sequences, with 16% occurring only once. This same sample was also taken into another study, of T cells in Graves' hyperthyroidism and ophthalmopathy. That study adds: Exclusion of patients followed from uncontrolled infection, other autoimmune disease, pregnancy or lactation.

The sequencing used peripheral blood mononuclear cells (PBMCs), collected at new diagnosis, from a patient treated with antithyroid drugs. The TCR was taken from a woman aged 25-40 years with Graves disease. The chain links TRBV6-4 to TRBJ2-3; 11 nucleotides agree with TRBD2. The CDR3 region has the DNA TGTGCCAGCAGTGACTCTACTAGCGGGAGCGCAGATACGCAGTATTTT. It is translated as CASSDSTSGSADTQYF.